This TCR beta chain was sequenced during a study of post-analysis software for immune sequencing data. Study-wide results and limits: A few TRBV segments appeared more often in patients than in controls, and TRBV5-6, TRBV5-1 and TRBV20-1 were among these. A significant reduction in normalized Chao1 diversity was observed in multiple sclerosis patients versus controls.

The CDR3 is made up of 12 amino acids. Trimming took off 0 bases at V and 12 bases at J, with 12 bases between the two ends. The germline V gene encodes CDR1 SGHRS and CDR2 YFSETQ. Unique molecular identifiers tagged the TCR beta cDNA libraries. TCRdb analysed the PCR reads with MiXCR anew, one entry per CDR3 protein. The repertoire holds some 260,000 distinct CDR3 sequences, with 36% as singletons. This clonotype was seen at least ten times. Antigen: not known. The V gene is TRBV5-1, the J gene TRBJ1-1, with D possibly TRBD1 on 5 matching bases. The sequencing sample was made of blood. This TCR was recovered from a girl between 10 and 17 years old with multiple sclerosis. CDR3 DNA sequence: TGCGCCAGCAGCTTGGTGGGCAGGGAAACTTTCTTT. It specifies CASSLVGRETFF.